The 21 T cell receptor beta chains reported below all come from one sample, sequenced in a study of tumor-infiltrating lymphocytes in primary liver carcinoma. Constant-region priming of approximately 0.55 ug total RNA yielded TCR beta cDNA. Three nested multiplex PCR rounds, a slightly modified ARM-PCR, produced the libraries for TCR beta. Use of TRBV1-TRBV30 forward primers with a C-beta reverse primer characterized the first two PCR rounds, which lasted roughly 11 cycles each. Each CDR3 protein gets one entry after TCRdb re-called the multiplex PCR reads with MiXCR. This table holds approximately 330,000 distinct CDR3 sequences, approximately 64% found once. The study extracted blood RNA from unsorted whole blood and also extracted germline DNA. The specimen was peripheral blood. Receptor source: a man aged 35 to 55 with primary liver carcinoma and hepatitis B virus infection.

As for this clonotype: Since a much larger clone is just one base distant, this may be a read error. The chain recombines TRBV4-3 with TRBJ1-2; D unclear. This CDR3 is 12 amino acids long. Germline V gene sequence: CDR1 LGHNA, CDR2 YSLEER. The CDR3 loop is CAISQGYTGYTF. DNA for the CDR3: TGCGCCATCAGCCAAGGATATACCGGCTACACCTTC.

Many counts were recorded for this clonotype. The rearrangement uses TRBV12-3 or TRBV12-4 and TRBJ2-1, with TRBD2 matching 8 bases. The CDR3 covers 15 residues. With 3 bases clipped from V and 9 bases from J, the junction kept 10 bases outside the gene matches. CDR3 DNA sequence: TGTGCCAGCAGTTTTTTCAGCGGGAGCGCAGGTGAGCAGTTCTTC. This gives the protein CASSFFSGSAGEQFF.

This clonotype was seen repeatedly, ten times or more. The CDR3 nucleotides are TGTGCCAGCAGTGAAGCAGGGACAGAACTGGCTAGCACAGATACGCAGTATTTT. Protein product: CASSEAGTELASTDTQYF. V is TRBV6-1 and J is TRBJ2-3; 7 bases are a match to TRBD1. The CDR3 runs to 18 residues. Germline V gives CDR1 MNHNS, CDR2 SASEGT. After removal of 0 bases from V and 0 bases from J, the junction contained 9 bases not matched to a gene.

J is TRBJ2-1 and V is TRBV6-5; D gene unclear. Germline lookup yields CDR1 MNHEY and CDR2 SVGAGI. V was cut by 0 bases and J by 5 bases, with 8 bases left in between. The CDR3 covers 14 residues. CDR3 sequence: CASSYSGTHNEQFF. In nucleotides, the CDR3 is TGTGCCAGCAGTTACTCAGGCACCCACAATGAGCAGTTCTTC.

This clonotype appeared a few times. This chain joins TRBV6-5 and TRBJ2-1; 7 bases agree with TRBD1. The germline V gene encodes CDR1 MNHEY and CDR2 SVGAGI. The CDR3 totals 15 residues. With V trimmed by 6 bases and J by 4 bases, 9 bases remained unmatched. CDR3 region: CASRGWAGGYNEQFF. The CDR3 coding sequence is TGTGCCAGCAGGGGCTGGGCAGGGGGATACAATGAGCAGTTCTTC.

With regard to this clonotype: A read error may account for a junction end that differs from germline. This chain uses TRBV6-5 with TRBJ2-6; D remains ambiguous. This CDR3 has 16 residues. Germline lookup yields CDR1 MNHEY and CDR2 SVGAGI. The CDR3: CASSSYWGSGANVLTF. CDR3 DNA sequence: TGTGCAAGCAGTTCCTACTGGGGCTCTGGGGCCAACGTCCTGACTTTC.

This clonotype occurred a few times. A much larger clone lies one base from this, so it may be a read error. V gene TRBV29-1 combines with J gene TRBJ1-1, with D possibly being TRBD1 (5 bases). The germline V gene has CDR1 SQVTM and CDR2 ANQGSEA. Trimming took off 5 bases at V and 0 bases at J, with 16 bases between the two ends. This CDR3 has 15 residues. Here the CDR3 reads CSVTGVWGMNTEAFF. CDR3 DNA: TGCAGCGTTACTGGGGTGTGGGGGATGAACACTGAAGCTTTCTTT.

The rearrangement links TRBV5-4 to TRBJ1-1; 8 bases line up with TRBD1. Unmatched junction bases numbered 12, after V lost 4 bases and J lost 4 bases. Germline V gives CDR1 SGHNT, CDR2 YYREEE (reference sequence). This CDR3 is 16 amino acids long. The CDR3 is CASSDPGTGGVTEAFF. The CDR3 DNA reads TGTGCCAGCAGCGATCCGGGAACAGGGGGAGTCACTGAAGCTTTCTTT.

The chain has TRBV6-2 or TRBV6-3 and TRBJ1-5; no reliable D call. Per the germline V gene, CDR1 is MNHEY and CDR2 is SVGEGT. Trimming took off 4 bases at V and 0 bases at J, with 7 bases between the two ends. The CDR3 is 14 amino acids. CDR3 bases: TGTGCCAGCAGTTGTCGGTATAGCAATCAGCCCCAGCATTTT. Translated: CASSCRYSNQPQHF.

The chain is built from TRBV5-6 and TRBJ2-7, with D unclear. Trimming pared 0 bases from V and 7 bases from J, leaving 11 bases between. This CDR3 has 13 residues. Germline V gives CDR1 SGHDT, CDR2 YYEEEE. CDR3 sequence: CASSLGPGWEQYF. Here the CDR3 DNA reads TGTGCCAGCAGCTTGGGGCCGGGTTGGGAGCAGTACTTC.

This clonotype qualifies as medium-sized (0.01 to 0.1%). The V call is TRBV4-1, the J call TRBJ2-3, with 7 positions matching TRBD2. The CDR3 loop spans 14 amino acids. Germline trimming cut 4 bases from V and 5 bases from J; bases unmatched to any gene: 6. Per germline, CDR1 MGHRA and CDR2 YSYEKL. This CDR3 reads CASSRQSGEDTQYF. DNA for the CDR3: TGCGCCAGCAGCCGACAAAGCGGGGAAGATACGCAGTATTTT.

CDR3 in DNA: TGTGCTCATCACCCAGTGGGGGATGGCTTACATACGCAGTATTTT. It specifies CAHHPVGDGLHTQYF. The J gene is TRBJ2-3, the V gene TRBV28; D is possibly TRBD1 or TRBD2 (5 bases each). The V gene's germline CDR1 is MDHEN and CDR2 SYDVKM. The length of the CDR3 is 15 residues.

The chain couples TRBV7-9 to TRBJ2-7; 9 bases line up with TRBD2. The V and J ends lost 4 bases and 5 bases, in that order; junction bases with no gene match: 9. The CDR3 covers 15 residues. In germline, CDR1 is SEHNR, CDR2 FQNEAQ (reference sequence). The CDR3 DNA follows: TGTGCCAGCAGCTCGATAGCGGGAGACCCCGACGAGCAGTACTTC. As protein: CASSSIAGDPDEQYF.

As to this clonotype: Sequence at one end of the junction differs from germline and may be a read error. The rearrangement joins TRBV11-2 to TRBJ2-5, with D possibly being TRBD1 or TRBD2 (5 bases each). This CDR3 is 15 amino acids long. The germline CDR1 and CDR2 sequences are SGHAT and FQNNGV. CDR3 region: CASNLGGTWGETQYF. In DNA form, the CDR3 reads TGTGCCAGCAACTTAGGTGGGACCTGGGGAGAGACCCAGTACTTC.

This clonotype has ten or more counts. The rearrangement joins TRBV29-1 to TRBJ2-5; 12 nucleotides match TRBD1. Germline CDR1 and CDR2: SQVTM and ANQGSEA. This CDR3 has 14 residues. V lost 3 bases and J lost 7; bases outside the gene matches: 6. CDR3 in DNA: TGCAGCGTTGAGCCGGGACAGGGGGCTGGGACCCAGTACTTC. Encoded protein: CSVEPGQGAGTQYF.

Note on this clonotype: Given a much more abundant clone one base away, this may be a read error. The CDR3 protein is CASGSWTRVYEQYF. The CDR3 nucleotides read TGTGCCAGCGGTTCCTGGACTAGGGTCTACGAGCAGTACTTC. V gene TRBV12-3 or TRBV12-4 combines with J gene TRBJ2-7, with TRBD2 matching 7 bases. This CDR3 has 14 residues. J gave up 3 bases and V 8 bases, and 10 bases lay outside the gene matches.

CDR3 coding DNA: TGTGCCAGCAGTTTACCTAAAGGGTATTGCAATCAGCCCCAGCATTTT. It is translated as CASSLPKGYCNQPQHF. J is TRBJ1-5 and V is TRBV6-2 or TRBV6-3, with D uncertain. V lost 4 bases, J lost 2 bases, and 15 bases lay in between. CDR1 is MNHEY and CDR2 is SVGEGT in the germline V gene. The CDR3 sequence is 16 residues long.

The J gene is TRBJ2-7, the V gene TRBV29-1; D is undetermined. This CDR3 has 13 amino acids. Trimming took 2 bases from V and 9 from J, leaving 17 bases between them. Germline V gives CDR1 SQVTM, CDR2 ANQGSEA. The CDR3 loop is CSVEYEGSFGQYF. For the CDR3, the DNA is TGCAGCGTTGAATATGAAGGTTCCTTCGGGCAGTACTTC.

This sequence joins TRBV6-2 or TRBV6-3 and TRBJ2-5, with 7 nucleotides matching TRBD1. This CDR3 spans 13 amino acids. Looked up from germline, CDR1 is MNHEY and CDR2 is SVGEGT. V was clipped by 6 bases and J by 8 bases; unmatched bases: 9. As DNA, the CDR3 is TGTGCCAGCAGCTTTACAGGGGTCGATACCCAGTACTTC. Translating it yields CASSFTGVDTQYF.

This clonotype appeared a few times. The chain links TRBV10-3 to TRBJ1-3; possibly TRBD1 for D (5 bases). Germline values: CDR1 ENHRY, CDR2 SYGVKD. The CDR3 consists of 12 residues. Trimming stripped 0 bases from V and 8 bases from J, with 5 bases between. The CDR3 DNA follows: TGTGCCATCAGTGAGTCGGGGGACACCATATATTTT. Encoded protein: CAISESGDTIYF.

This clonotype was found a few times. The junction departs from the called germline gene at one end, perhaps through a read error. The V call is TRBV11-2, the J call TRBJ2-7; D possibly corresponds to TRBD1 (5 bases). Germline CDR1 SGHAT, CDR2 FQNNGV. CDR3 size: 13 residues. The CDR3, as DNA: TGTGCCAGCAGCTTAGGGGGCTGCTACAAGCAGTACTTC. This codes for CASSLGGCYKQYF.